The present T cell receptor (beta chain) was sequenced within a study of blood T cell repertoires in COVID-19 (dated by TCRdb to 2019 to 2021). For the study in its entirety: Recovered participants in ImmuneRACE Cohort 3 were defined by two consecutive negative NP/OP PCR tests, clearance by a healthcare professional, or resolution of symptoms. The collaborator samples originated in the United States, Italy and Spain and spanned the acute and convalescent phases of COVID-19. The material from the prospective study consisted of cDNA or gDNA derived from T cells, B-cell-depleted T cells, or PBMCs. Subjects who had been exposed to COVID-19, were actively infected with it, or had recovered from it provided the deeply sampled blood TCRbeta repertoires that made up the dataset. A freely available public database, intended as a resource for researchers studying the immune response to SARS-CoV-2, is where the repertoires were released. Samples came from the ongoing ImmuneRACE study (first 160 participants) plus 1,254 subjects from 6 global collaborators. Nearly every sample came with metadata listing a de-identified subject ID, COVID-19 status, age in years and sex. Where HLA class I and class II types were available, the types were taken from metadata supplied by the sample provider, not from assay-based typing. Broader findings and caveats from the paper: The quantity of clinical and demographic metadata differed by source and by participant and was supplied without curation.

In the prospective study, participants were roughly 18 to 100 years old, resided in about 25 geographic areas of the United States, and were enrolled through a virtual design. In the prospective study, cohorts were assigned on the basis of participant-reported clinical history obtained from a screening survey and a study questionnaire. Mobile phlebotomists in the prospective study collected whole blood, serum and a nasopharyngeal or oropharyngeal swab from every participant. Prospective study participants could optionally give additional blood draws and questionnaires over an approximately 2-month period. Before DNA extraction, prospective study blood samples were shipped either frozen or at room temperature. From a lookup of the germline V gene, CDR1 and CDR2 are ENHRY and SYGVKD. The trim is 10 bases for V and 10 bases for J, with a gap of 17 bases between the germline ends. The CDR3 goes from the cysteine to the phenylalanine over 12 residues. Only the CDR3 DNA is retained, 36 bases long and in frame from the first base.

Details on this clone: Its antigen remains undetermined. Per-base quality was not reported, and no clone a single base away is much larger than it.

TCRbeta CDR3 regions were amplified from genomic DNA by means of the immunoSEQ Assay, a bias-controlled multiplex PCR. The authors processed their data as follows. Within the assay, amplification of reference gene primers was used to estimate how many nucleated cells each sample contained. To quantify the absolute abundance of each unique TCRbeta CDR3 rearrangement, sequence reads were collapsed and filtered. For each sample, productive Simpson clonality was calculated by taking the square root of Simpson's diversity index across productive rearrangements. The table was pulled from immuneACCESS by TCRdb, which kept in-frame rearrangements only. Such tables lose some clones; where checked, under half of the loss comes from unresolved V genes, and the rest has no known cause. That table furnishes V, J and clone size, whereas the DNA furnished D and trimming. The sample profile shows about 400,000 clones; more than 75% of them were found once. Jointly, the top ten make up approximately 1.9% of the sample.

This receptor was taken from a man aged 35 to 55 in a cohort exposed to, infected with or recovered from COVID-19 (not recorded which). Sequencing was performed on PBMCs or T cells enriched from blood (not recorded which). Recombination connected TRBV10-3 to TRBJ2-1; possibly the D gene is TRBD1, per 5 matching bases. The nucleotide sequence reads TGTGCCACGACCGAACGACAGTCCGAGCAGTTCTTC. The translation is CATTERQSEQFF.